This T cell receptor beta chain comes out of a study of cytomegalovirus exposure and HLA in healthy donors. Study-level information: A prior study identified 110 million or so unique TCR beta sequences from about 180 million T cells.

General study points: Most of the TCR beta V segments (in an earlier analysis) were productive either about 90% or about 30% of the time. Indistinguishable V segments such as TRBV6-2 and TRBV6-3 were excluded. Among the CMV-associated chains, three were confirmed in vitro as specific for CMV antigens.

The trim removed 4 bases at V and 4 bases at J, leaving 6 bases unmatched. The CDR3 covers 15 residues. Germline CDR1 is LGHNA and CDR2 is YSLEER. The PCR used 60 Vbeta and 13 Jbeta primers. TCRdb's copy holds only in-frame clones and misses some; the assay was immunoSEQ multiplex PCR. The data contain under 200,000 clones, roughly two thirds of them seen just once; the ten biggest clones take up roughly 2.7%. In regard to this clone: Antigen unknown.

Sequencing input: PBMCs. The TCR was taken from a woman in her thirties or forties in good health and CMV-seropositive. The V call is TRBV4-3, the J call TRBJ2-2, with 7 bases matching TRBD1. CDR3 in amino acids: CASSPLTGTTGELFF. For the CDR3, the DNA is TGCGCCAGCAGCCCTTTGACAGGGACCACCGGGGAGCTGTTTTTT.